This T cell receptor beta chain appears in the sequencing data of a study of control samples from healthy donors and cancer patients. Data came from immunoSEQ multiplex PCR; TCRdb stores just in-frame clones and leaves some out. Here the sample spans approximately 100,000 clones, 88% being singletons. Per the germline V gene, CDR1 is SGHTA and CDR2 is FQGTGA. CDR3 length: 17 amino acids. Trimming removed 5 bases from V and 1 base from J; junction bases left unmatched: 9. V is TRBV7-3 and J is TRBJ2-3; the match to TRBD2 covers 10 bases. Sequencing was performed on blood. The source of this sequence is a man aged 25-45 years in good health. The CDR3: CASSLFGLAEGTDTQYF. CDR3 DNA sequence: TGTGCCAGCAGCCTCTTTGGACTAGCGGAGGGCACAGATACGCAGTATTTT.